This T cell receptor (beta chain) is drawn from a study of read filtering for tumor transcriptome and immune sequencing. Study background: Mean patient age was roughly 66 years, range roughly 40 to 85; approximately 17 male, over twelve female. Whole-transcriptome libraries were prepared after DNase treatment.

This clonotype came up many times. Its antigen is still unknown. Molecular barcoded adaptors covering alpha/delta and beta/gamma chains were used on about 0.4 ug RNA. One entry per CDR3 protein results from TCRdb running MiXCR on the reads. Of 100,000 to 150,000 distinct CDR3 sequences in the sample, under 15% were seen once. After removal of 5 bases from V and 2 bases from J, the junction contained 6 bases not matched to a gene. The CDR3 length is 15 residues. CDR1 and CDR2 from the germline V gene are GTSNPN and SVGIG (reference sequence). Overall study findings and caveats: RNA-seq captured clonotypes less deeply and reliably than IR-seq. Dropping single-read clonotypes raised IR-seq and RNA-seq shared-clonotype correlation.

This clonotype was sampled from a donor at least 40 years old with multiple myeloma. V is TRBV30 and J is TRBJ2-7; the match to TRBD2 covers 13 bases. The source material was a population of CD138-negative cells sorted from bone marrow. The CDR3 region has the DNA TGTGCCTGGGGACTAGGACTAGCGGGAGCCTACGAGCAGTACTTC. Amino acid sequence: CAWGLGLAGAYEQYF.